The clone carrying this TCR beta chain has more than one count but fewer than ten. Germline CDR1 and CDR2: MRHNA and SNTAGT. V lost 3 bases, J lost 3 bases, and 18 bases lay in between. There are 16 residues in the CDR3. The sample belongs to a study of cytomegalovirus exposure and HLA in healthy donors. PCR was performed using 60 Vbeta and 13 Jbeta primers. TCRdb keeps only in-frame clones here, not all; method: immunoSEQ multiplex PCR. The data hold 170,000 or so clones, with less than 90% observed a single time. This chain joins TRBV6-4 and TRBJ2-7; tentative D call: TRBD2 (6 bases). The source is a man younger than 30 in good health and CMV-seronegative. What was sequenced was PBMCs. The DNA of the CDR3 is TGTGCCAGCAGTGATTGGGGTGGGGGGAGGTTCTACGAGCAGTACTTC. Translated, it gives CASSDWGGGRFYEQYF.